The 30 T cell receptor beta chains below come from one sample, sequenced in a study of T-cell memory formation after mild COVID-19. TCRdb called the 5' RACE reads again in MiXCR, with one record for every CDR3 protein. The table includes about 390,000 distinct CDR3 sequences, 21% detected once. Material: PBMCs or a T cell subset sorted from them (not recorded which). The receptor source for this set is an adult woman who had mild COVID-19 (a few samples of this study predate the infection). Cell type and time point are not known.

This clonotype occurred a few times. The chain carries TRBV12-3 or TRBV12-4 and TRBJ1-1; 9 nucleotides agree with TRBD1. This CDR3 comprises 13 residues. The J segment lost 4 bases and the V segment lost 6 bases, leaving 3 bases of the junction unmatched. The CDR3 region is CASRGTGFTEAFF. In DNA, the CDR3 is TGTGCCAGCAGGGGGACAGGGTTCACTGAAGCTTTCTTT.

The V call is TRBV12-3 or TRBV12-4, the J call TRBJ2-7; D not resolved. V shed 4 bases and J shed 2 bases, with 9 bases lying between them. This CDR3 is 13 amino acids long. CDR3 sequence (DNA): TGTGCCAGCAGTTCTATGGCAGCCTACGAGCAGTACTTC. Its translation is CASSSMAAYEQYF.

This clonotype was seen a few times. The DNA for the CDR3 is TGTGCCTGGAGTTACCGGGACAGGGGTGATGGTGAGCAGTTCTTC. Translating it yields CAWSYRDRGDGEQFF. J is TRBJ2-1 and V is TRBV30; 10 bases align to TRBD1. The V segment lost 2 bases and the J segment 9 bases; nucleotides outside the gene matches: 10. This CDR3 contains 15 residues. CDR1 is GTSNPN, CDR2 SVGIG, per germline (reference sequence).

The sample holds a few counts of this clonotype. The chain combines TRBV7-2 with TRBJ1-3; D not resolved. The V gene's germline CDR1 is SGHTA and CDR2 FQGNSA. The CDR3 runs to 16 residues. Trimming stripped 0 bases from V and 0 bases from J, with 9 bases between. The CDR3 DNA is TGTGCCAGCAGCTTAGCCCCAGCCGACTCTGGAAACACCATATATTTT. Residues: CASSLAPADSGNTIYF.

This chain connects TRBV4-3 to TRBJ2-3; perhaps TRBD2 as D (5 bases). This CDR3 spans 17 amino acids. CDR1 LGHNA and CDR2 YSLEER come from the germline V gene. Trimming stripped 0 bases from V and 0 bases from J, with 13 bases between. CDR3 DNA sequence: TGCGCCAGCAGCCAAGATGCAAGCGGACCCAGCACAGATACGCAGTATTTT. Protein: CASSQDASGPSTDTQYF.

A few counts support this clonotype. The chain is built from TRBV11-2 and TRBJ1-2, with D possibly being TRBD1 (6 bases). Between the trimmed V and J ends, which lost 0 bases and 5 bases, there was a span of 13 bases. CDR1 SGHAT and CDR2 FQNNGV come from the germline V gene. The CDR3 consists of 15 residues. In DNA form, the CDR3 reads TGTGCCAGCAGCTTAGATCCCCAGGGGAGGTATGGCTACACCTTC. It encodes CASSLDPQGRYGYTF.

This clonotype has at least ten counts. This chain links TRBV5-5 with TRBJ2-3; D is unclear. The CDR3 covers 15 residues. V was trimmed by 0 bases and J by 4 bases, leaving 12 bases between them. Germline V gene sequence: CDR1 SGHKS, CDR2 YYEKEE (reference sequence). The CDR3 DNA follows: TGTGCCAGCAGCTTGGACCCTACGGTGGCAGATACGCAGTATTTT. This gives the protein CASSLDPTVADTQYF.

The chain links TRBV6-6 to TRBJ1-1, with 12 bases identical to TRBD1. The CDR3 contains 15 residues. Looked up from germline, CDR1 is MNHNY and CDR2 is SVGAGI (reference sequence). With V trimmed by 0 bases and J by 6 bases, 2 bases remained unmatched. This CDR3 reads CASSYSGQGASEAFF. In DNA, the CDR3 is TGTGCCAGCAGTTACTCGGGACAGGGGGCGTCTGAAGCTTTCTTT.

The chain recombines TRBV6-2 or TRBV6-3 with TRBJ1-5, with D maybe TRBD1 (6 bases). Germline values: CDR1 MNHEY, CDR2 SVGEGT. CDR3 length: 14 amino acids. The V end lost 4 bases, the J end lost 5 bases, and 12 bases lay between the germline ends. The CDR3 reads CASSSSWGHQPQHF. As DNA, the CDR3 is TGTGCCAGCAGTTCCTCGTGGGGGCATCAGCCCCAGCATTTT.

This clonotype has just a few counts. The chain couples TRBV19 to TRBJ2-7, with D maybe TRBD2 (5 bases). V lost 3 bases, J lost 6 bases, and 6 bases lay in between. This CDR3 comprises 11 residues. Per germline, CDR1 LNHDA and CDR2 SQIVND (reference sequence). The CDR3 DNA sequence: TGTGCCAGTAGTATCAGCGGCGAGCAGTACTTC. Translated: CASSISGEQYF.

This clonotype was seen repeatedly, ten times or more. The J gene is TRBJ2-3, the V gene TRBV9, with 10 bases that match TRBD2. V was clipped by 2 bases and J by 1 base; unmatched bases: 1. CDR3 size: 15 residues. In germline, CDR1 is SGDLS, CDR2 YYNGEE. The CDR3 loop is CASSVGTSGTDTQYF. In DNA form, the CDR3 reads TGTGCCAGCAGCGTCGGGACTAGCGGCACAGATACGCAGTATTTT.

This chain joins TRBV13 and TRBJ2-7; D possibly corresponds to TRBD1 (6 bases). The V and J ends lost 3 bases and 4 bases respectively, with 10 bases between them. The germline V gene encodes CDR1 PRHDT and CDR2 FYEKMQ (reference sequence). This CDR3 spans 13 amino acids. The CDR3 protein is CASSLLQGYEQYF. The CDR3 DNA is TGTGCCAGCAGCTTGTTACAGGGATACGAGCAGTACTTC.

Here the CDR3 reads CASSPGGPSSGANVLTF. Here the CDR3 DNA reads TGTGCCAGCAGTCCAGGGGGACCCTCCTCTGGGGCCAACGTCCTGACTTTC. This rearrangement joins TRBV12-3 or TRBV12-4 to TRBJ2-6; 7 bases are a match to TRBD1. The length of the CDR3 is 17 residues. The V and J ends lost 5 bases and 0 bases, in that order; junction bases with no gene match: 7.

This chain uses TRBV24-1 with TRBJ2-7; D is ambiguous. The CDR3 is 14 amino acids. CDR1 and CDR2 from the germline V gene are KGHDR and SFDVKD. Trimming stripped 3 bases from V and 6 bases from J, with 14 bases between. This CDR3 is CATSDSSFFSEQYF. The CDR3 nucleotides are TGTGCCACCAGTGATAGCTCGTTTTTTAGCGAGCAGTACTTC.

This rearrangement joins TRBV20-1 to TRBJ2-1, with 12 bases aligning to TRBD2. In germline, CDR1 is DFQATT, CDR2 SNEGSKA (reference sequence). This CDR3 spans 13 amino acids. The trim removed 7 bases at V and 7 bases at J, leaving 5 bases unmatched. The CDR3 DNA reads TGCAGTGGTCTAGCGGGAGGGGGGAATGAGCAGTTCTTC. It translates to CSGLAGGGNEQFF.

This clonotype occurred a few times. CDR3 loop: CASSFTPTDTQYF. CDR3 nucleotide sequence: TGCGCCAGCAGTTTTACTCCCACAGATACGCAGTATTTT. The chain recombines TRBV5-1 with TRBJ2-3; no clear D gene. The CDR3 contains 13 residues. V was shortened by 5 bases and J by 2 bases, with 9 bases between the two germline ends. Per the germline V gene, CDR1 is SGHRS and CDR2 is YFSETQ. The full variable domain, completed using reference TRBV5-1 and TRBJ2-3, is KAGVTQTPRYLIKTRGQQVTLSCSPISGHRSVSWYQQTPGQGLQFLFEYFSETQRNKGNFPGRFSGRQFSNSRSEMNVSTLELGDSALYLCASSFTPTDTQYFGPGTRLTVL.

The sample holds a few counts of this clonotype. The rearrangement uses TRBV5-4 and TRBJ1-3; 12 nucleotides match TRBD1. The CDR3 has 19 amino acids. The trim removed 0 bases at V and 0 bases at J, leaving 7 bases unmatched. Germline V gene sequence: CDR1 SGHNT, CDR2 YYREEE (reference sequence). CDR3 sequence reads: CASSLVSGTGGASGNTIYF. In DNA, the CDR3 is TGTGCCAGCAGCTTGGTATCCGGGACAGGGGGCGCCTCTGGAAACACCATATATTTT.

The table lists this clonotype with many counts. J is TRBJ2-5 and V is TRBV28; D remains unclear. CDR1 and CDR2 (germline): MDHEN, SYDVKM. Trimming removed 5 bases at V and 1 base at J, with 5 bases between. There are 12 residues in the CDR3. Here the CDR3 DNA reads TGTGCCAGCAGTCCCTCCCAAGAGACCCAGTACTTC. Encoded protein: CASSPSQETQYF.

This clonotype was found a few times. The chain is built from TRBV15 and TRBJ2-7; TRBD1 aligns across 11 bases. Germline V gives CDR1 LNHNV, CDR2 YYDKDF (reference sequence). V gave up 6 bases and J gave up 3 bases; unmatched junction bases: 7. The CDR3 has 15 amino acids. The CDR3 DNA reads as TGTGCCACCAGGACGACCGGGACAGGGGGCTACGAGCAGTACTTC. This gives the protein CATRTTGTGGYEQYF. Full variable domain (remainder filled in from reference TRBV15 and TRBJ2-7): DAMVIQNPRYQVTQFGKPVTLSCSQTLNHNVMYWYQQKSSQAPKLLFHYYDKDFNNEADTPDNFQSRRPNTSFCFLDIRSPGLGDTAMYLCATRTTGTGGYEQYFGPGTRLTVT.

V is TRBV20-1 and J is TRBJ2-5; 12 bases agree with TRBD2. V shed 1 base and J 5 bases; nucleotides not matched to a gene: 8. CDR3 length: 16 residues. Germline values: CDR1 DFQATT, CDR2 SNEGSKA (reference sequence). For the CDR3, the DNA is TGCAGTGCTAGAGGGTGGGAGACTAGCGGGGGTGAGACCCAGTACTTC. Translation gives CSARGWETSGGETQYF.

The chain has TRBV5-4 and TRBJ1-1; 9 nucleotides align to TRBD1. There are 13 residues in the CDR3. V was pared by 2 bases and J by 11 bases, with 7 bases of the junction left unmatched. Germline V CDR1 and CDR2: SGHNT, YYREEE (reference sequence). CDR3 protein: CASSFTGGERAFF. As DNA, the CDR3 is TGTGCCAGCAGCTTTACAGGGGGCGAGAGGGCTTTCTTT.

This chain uses TRBV2 with TRBJ2-7; D is perhaps TRBD1 (6 bases). Between the trimmed V and J ends, which lost 7 bases and 6 bases, there was a span of 25 bases. The CDR3 contains 16 residues. The germline V gene encodes CDR1 SNHLY and CDR2 FYNNEI. The CDR3 coding sequence is TGTGCCAGCACAGCACAATCGTCAACAGGGATACGCGAGCAGTACTTC. As protein: CASTAQSSTGIREQYF.

The chain employs TRBV12-3 or TRBV12-4 and TRBJ2-3, with D perhaps matching TRBD1 (5 bases). The CDR3 runs 14 residues. V was trimmed by 5 bases and J by 3 bases, leaving 12 bases between them. Written as DNA, the CDR3 is TGTGCCAGCAGTCGAACCCCAGGGACAGATACGCAGTATTTT. Translation gives CASSRTPGTDTQYF.

The CDR3 loop reads CASSTLDGGTQYF. The CDR3 DNA sequence: TGTGCCAGTAGTACCTTGGACGGTGGTACGCAGTATTTT. The chain is built from TRBV19 and TRBJ2-3; D is unclear. The germline CDR1 and CDR2 sequences are LNHDA and SQIVND (reference sequence). The CDR3 extends over 13 amino acids. The germline V and J ends were trimmed by 4 bases and 8 bases, with 13 bases remaining between them.

This clonotype was recorded a few times. The chain links TRBV6-4 to TRBJ2-6; D gene ambiguous. The germline gives CDR1 MRHNA, CDR2 SNTAGT. The CDR3 consists of 17 residues. V dropped 3 bases and J dropped 2 bases, with 14 bases sitting between them. DNA of the CDR3: TGTGCCAGCAGTGAACACGAAACGGGTACTGGGGCCAACGTCCTGACTTTC. It specifies CASSEHETGTGANVLTF.

This sequence joins TRBV7-9 and TRBJ2-2; no definite D call. The CDR3 sequence is 14 residues long. V was shortened by 5 bases and J by 1 base, with 8 bases between the two germline ends. In germline, CDR1 is SEHNR, CDR2 FQNEAQ (reference sequence). Written as DNA, the CDR3 is TGTGCCAGCAGCCTTTCCAAGAACACCGGGGAGCTGTTTTTT. It specifies CASSLSKNTGELFF.

V usage is TRBV2 and J usage is TRBJ1-3; D not certain. The CDR3 totals 13 residues. The ends were cut back, 4 bases at V and 4 bases at J, with 8 bases in the middle. Germline V gene lookup returns CDR1 SNHLY and CDR2 FYNNEI. This CDR3 is CASSVEAGNTIYF. The CDR3 DNA sequence: TGTGCCAGCAGTGTCGAGGCCGGAAACACCATATATTTT.

The chain carries TRBV7-9 and TRBJ1-5, with 7 bases that match TRBD1. Germline V lookup: CDR1 SEHNR, CDR2 FQNEAQ (reference sequence). After removal of 3 bases from V and 1 base from J, the junction contained 3 bases not matched to a gene. The CDR3 is made up of 15 amino acids. The chain's CDR3 is CASSFGDRSNQPQHF. The CDR3 DNA reads TGTGCCAGCAGCTTCGGGGACAGAAGCAATCAGCCCCAGCATTTT.

A few counts support this clonotype. This chain joins TRBV9 and TRBJ1-6; D not resolved. The CDR3 length is 15 residues. Trimming removed 1 base at V and 5 bases at J, with 10 bases between. CDR1 SGDLS and CDR2 YYNGEE come from the germline V gene. CDR3 amino acids: CASSVSRWDNSPLHF. The CDR3 nucleotides read TGTGCCAGCAGCGTAAGTCGCTGGGATAATTCACCCCTCCACTTT. Drawing the rest from reference TRBV9 and TRBJ1-6, the complete variable domain is DSGVTQTPKHLITATGQRVTLRCSPRSGDLSVYWYQQSLDQGLQFLIQYYNGEERAKGNILERFSAQQFPDLHSELNLSSLELGDSALYFCASSVSRWDNSPLHFGNGTRLTVT.

Comment on this clonotype: The junction differs from germline at one of its ends, possibly a read error. The rearrangement uses TRBV5-1 and TRBJ2-7; tentatively, D is TRBD1 or TRBD2 (6 bases each). Per the germline V gene, CDR1 is SGHRS and CDR2 is YFSETQ. The length of the CDR3 is 15 residues. The CDR3 spells CASSLLFGGSDEQYF. Written as DNA, the CDR3 is TGCGCCAGCAGCTTGTTATTCGGGGGCTCCGACGAGCAGTACTTC.